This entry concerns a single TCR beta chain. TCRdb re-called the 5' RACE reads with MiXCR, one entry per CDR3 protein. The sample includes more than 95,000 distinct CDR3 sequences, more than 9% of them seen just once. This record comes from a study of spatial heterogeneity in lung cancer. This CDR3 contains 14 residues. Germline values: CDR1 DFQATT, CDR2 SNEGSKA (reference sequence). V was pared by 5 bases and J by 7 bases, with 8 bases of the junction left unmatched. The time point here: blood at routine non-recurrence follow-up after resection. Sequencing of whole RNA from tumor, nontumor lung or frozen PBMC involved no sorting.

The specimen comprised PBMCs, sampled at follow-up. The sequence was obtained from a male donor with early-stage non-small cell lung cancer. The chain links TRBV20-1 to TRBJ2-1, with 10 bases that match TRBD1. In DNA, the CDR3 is TGCAGTGCTCCCTACCGGACAGGGGGTAATGAGCAGTTCTTC. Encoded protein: CSAPYRTGGNEQFF.